Sequencing of this T cell receptor beta chain was carried out in a study of OX40 agonist ivuxolimab in advanced cancers. A remark on this clone: Its antigen is currently unknown.

Study findings and constraints: Within 6 weeks, CD4+ and CD8+ blood T cells expanded clonally at 0.1 to 3.0 mg/kg. More expanded clones were found, on average, in CD8+ than in CD4+ T cells.

Sequenced by immunoSEQ multiplex PCR; TCRdb stores in-frame clones only, minus some. The data hold about 99,000 clones, with approximately 94% observed a single time. The CDR3 spans 15 residues. CDR1 is SGDLS and CDR2 is YYNGEE in the germline V gene. Deletions cut 4 bases from V and 0 bases from J, with 12 bases between. The sample consisted of CD4+ or CD8+ T cells sorted from blood, taken in a trial of the OX40 agonist ivuxolimab. The V call is TRBV9, the J call TRBJ2-3, with D possibly being TRBD2 (5 bases). This receptor was taken from an adult with an advanced solid tumor such as melanoma, head and neck, liver or kidney cancer. CDR3 residues: CASSPRPGSTDTQYF. DNA for the CDR3: TGTGCCAGCAGCCCGCGACCGGGGAGCACAGATACGCAGTATTTT.